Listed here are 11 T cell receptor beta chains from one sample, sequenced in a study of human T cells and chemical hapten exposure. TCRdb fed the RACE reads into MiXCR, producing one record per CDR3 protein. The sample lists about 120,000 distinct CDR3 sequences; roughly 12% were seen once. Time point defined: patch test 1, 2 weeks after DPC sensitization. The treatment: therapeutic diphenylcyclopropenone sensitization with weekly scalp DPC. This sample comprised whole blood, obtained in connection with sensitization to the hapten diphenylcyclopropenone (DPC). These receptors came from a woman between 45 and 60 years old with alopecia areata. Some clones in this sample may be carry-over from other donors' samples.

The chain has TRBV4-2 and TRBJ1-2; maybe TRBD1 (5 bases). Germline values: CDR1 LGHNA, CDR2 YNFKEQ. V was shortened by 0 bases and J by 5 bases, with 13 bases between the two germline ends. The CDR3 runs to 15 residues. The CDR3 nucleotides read TGTGCCAGCAGCCAAGAAATGGGTACAGGTTATGGCTACACCTTC. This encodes CASSQEMGTGYGYTF.

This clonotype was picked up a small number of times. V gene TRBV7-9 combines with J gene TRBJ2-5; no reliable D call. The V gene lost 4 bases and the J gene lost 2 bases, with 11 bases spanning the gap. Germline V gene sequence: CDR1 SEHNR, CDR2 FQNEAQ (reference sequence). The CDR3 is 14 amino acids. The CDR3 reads CASSWDEIQETQYF. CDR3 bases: TGTGCCAGCAGCTGGGATGAAATACAAGAGACCCAGTACTTC.

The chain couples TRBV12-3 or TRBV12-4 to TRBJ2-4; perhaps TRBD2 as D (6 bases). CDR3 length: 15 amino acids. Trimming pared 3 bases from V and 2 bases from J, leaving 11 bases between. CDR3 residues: CASSLQGGPKNIQYF. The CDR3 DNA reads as TGTGCCAGCAGTTTGCAGGGAGGTCCCAAAAACATTCAGTACTTC.

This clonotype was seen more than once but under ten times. The CDR3 sequence: CASSLRSGTGGAPGYGYTF. DNA for the CDR3: TGTGCCAGCAGCTTACGTTCCGGGACAGGGGGCGCCCCCGGCTATGGCTACACCTTC. The rearrangement uses TRBV7-2 and TRBJ1-2; 12 bases agree with TRBD1. V was pared by 2 bases and J by 4 bases, with 14 bases of the junction left unmatched. CDR1 SGHTA and CDR2 FQGNSA come from the germline V gene. The CDR3 runs to 19 residues.

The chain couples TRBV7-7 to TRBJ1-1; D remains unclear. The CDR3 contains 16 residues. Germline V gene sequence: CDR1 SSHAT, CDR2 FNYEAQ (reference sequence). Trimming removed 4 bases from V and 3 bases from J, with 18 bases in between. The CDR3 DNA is TGTGCCAGCAGCTCCCTCGATCAACTAATCGACACTGAAGCTTTCTTT. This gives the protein CASSSLDQLIDTEAFF.

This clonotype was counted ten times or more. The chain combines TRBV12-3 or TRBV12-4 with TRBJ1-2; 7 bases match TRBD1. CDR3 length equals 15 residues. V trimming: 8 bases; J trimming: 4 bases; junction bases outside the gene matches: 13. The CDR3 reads CASSRSAGGPYGYTF. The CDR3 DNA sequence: TGTGCCAGCTCCCGGTCGGCAGGGGGTCCCTATGGCTACACCTTC.

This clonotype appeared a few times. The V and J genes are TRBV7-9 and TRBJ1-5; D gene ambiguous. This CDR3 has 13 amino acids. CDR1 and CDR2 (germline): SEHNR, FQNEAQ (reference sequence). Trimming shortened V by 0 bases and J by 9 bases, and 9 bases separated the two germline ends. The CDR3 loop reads CASSLAPAGPQHF. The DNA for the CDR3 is TGTGCCAGCAGCTTAGCGCCAGCTGGGCCCCAGCATTTT.

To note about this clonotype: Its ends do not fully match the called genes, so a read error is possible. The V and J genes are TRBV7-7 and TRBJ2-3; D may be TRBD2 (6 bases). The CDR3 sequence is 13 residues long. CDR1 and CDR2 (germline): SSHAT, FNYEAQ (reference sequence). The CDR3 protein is CASSLSGSDTQYF. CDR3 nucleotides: TGTGCTAGCAGCTTGTCCGGGAGCGATACGCAGTATTTT.

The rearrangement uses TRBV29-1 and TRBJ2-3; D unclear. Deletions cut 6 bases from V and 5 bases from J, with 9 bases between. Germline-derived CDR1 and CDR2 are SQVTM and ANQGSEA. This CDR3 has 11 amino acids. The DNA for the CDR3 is TGCAGCGTGGATCGAGGAGATACGCAGTATTTT. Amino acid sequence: CSVDRGDTQYF.

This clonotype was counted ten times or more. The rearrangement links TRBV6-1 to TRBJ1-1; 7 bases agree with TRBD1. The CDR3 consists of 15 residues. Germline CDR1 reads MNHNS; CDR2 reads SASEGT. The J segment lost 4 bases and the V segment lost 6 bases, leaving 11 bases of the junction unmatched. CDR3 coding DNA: TGTGCCAGCAGAGCTACAGGGGCGAGTAGCACTGAAGCTTTCTTT. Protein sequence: CASRATGASSTEAFF.

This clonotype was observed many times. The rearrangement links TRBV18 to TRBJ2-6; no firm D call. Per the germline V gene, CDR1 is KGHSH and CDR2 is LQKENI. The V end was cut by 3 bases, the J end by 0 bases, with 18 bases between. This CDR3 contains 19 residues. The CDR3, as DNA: TGTGCCAGCTCACCTTTTACAAGTGGCCAGAACTCTGGGGCCAACGTCCTGACTTTC. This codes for CASSPFTSGQNSGANVLTF.